What follows are 30 T cell receptor beta chains derived from one specimen sequenced in a study of cytomegalovirus exposure and HLA in healthy donors. The PCR was carried out with 60 Vbeta primers and 13 Jbeta primers. The table came from immunoSEQ multiplex PCR; TCRdb's copy has only in-frame clones and leaves some out. The sample contains approximately 170,000 clones, 70% to 75% of which appear only once. The sample consisted of PBMCs. Receptors were obtained from a woman aged 25 to 39 in good health and CMV-seropositive.

In DNA form, the CDR3 reads TGTGCCACCAGAACGGGGTTAAACACTGAAGCTTTCTTT. Protein product: CATRTGLNTEAFF. V and J are TRBV15 and TRBJ1-1; no definite D call. The V end was cut by 6 bases, the J end by 2 bases, with 10 bases between. CDR3 length: 13 amino acids. Germline assignment: CDR1 LNHNV and CDR2 YYDKDF (reference sequence).

V gene TRBV5-4 combines with J gene TRBJ2-1; 7 bases are a match to TRBD2. The V gene's germline CDR1 is SGHNT and CDR2 YYREEE (reference sequence). V dropped 2 bases and J dropped 0; count of bases not matched to a gene: 2. The CDR3 extends over 15 amino acids. The CDR3: CASSLASGSYNEQFF. In nucleotides, the CDR3 is TGTGCCAGCAGCTTAGCTAGCGGCTCCTACAATGAGCAGTTCTTC. Full variable domain (outside the CDR3, taken from reference TRBV5-4 and TRBJ2-1): ETGVTQSPTHLIKTRGQQVTLRCSSQSGHNTVSWYQQALGQGPQFIFQYYREEENGRGNFPPRFSGLQFPNYSSELNVNALELDDSALYLCASSLASGSYNEQFFGPGTRLTVL.

The table lists this clone with a count of one. This chain connects TRBV28 to TRBJ1-5; 7 bases agree with TRBD1. V shed 5 bases and J 2 bases; nucleotides not matched to a gene: 9. This CDR3 has 16 amino acids. Per the germline V gene, CDR1 is MDHEN and CDR2 is SYDVKM. CDR3 sequence (DNA): TGTGCCAGCAGTGCCCACAGGGGCCCCGGCAATCAGCCCCAGCATTTT. This encodes CASSAHRGPGNQPQHF.

In this sample, this clone turned up a few times. This chain joins TRBV7-6 and TRBJ2-2; 9 bases agree with TRBD2. Germline CDR1 SGHVS, CDR2 FNYEAQ. This CDR3 contains 16 residues. V lost 5 bases, J lost 1 base, and 5 bases stayed unmatched. CDR3 sequence reads: CASSPWTSENTGELFF. CDR3 coding DNA: TGTGCCAGCAGCCCCTGGACTAGCGAGAACACCGGGGAGCTGTTTTTT.

The chain joins TRBV6-5 to TRBJ1-2, with TRBD1 identical over 11 bases. The junction had 2 bases not matched to a gene; V was cut back by 2 bases and J by 3 bases. The CDR3 runs 15 residues. Looked up from germline, CDR1 is MNHEY and CDR2 is SVGAGI. DNA of the CDR3: TGTGCCAGCAGTTACGGACAGGGGGCGGACTATGGCTACACCTTC. This translates into CASSYGQGADYGYTF.

The rearrangement uses TRBV27 and TRBJ2-7; 7 bases match TRBD1. V lost 7 bases, J lost 4 bases, and 13 bases stayed unmatched. Germline assignment: CDR1 MNHEY and CDR2 SMNVEV (reference sequence). The CDR3 covers 15 residues. CDR3 loop: CASNNRPGQLYEQYF. The CDR3 DNA sequence: TGTGCCAGCAATAATCGTCCGGGACAGCTATACGAGCAGTACTTC.

This chain connects TRBV9 to TRBJ2-1, with TRBD2 matching over 11 bases. Germline V gene sequence: CDR1 SGDLS, CDR2 YYNGEE. V lost 4 bases to trimming and J lost 8 bases; unmatched junction nucleotides: 8. The CDR3 runs to 15 residues. The CDR3 here is CASSILAGGPYEQFF. The CDR3 nucleotides are TGTGCCAGCAGCATTTTAGCGGGAGGGCCCTATGAGCAGTTCTTC.

V is TRBV19 and J is TRBJ1-2; 7 bases align to TRBD1. The length of the CDR3 is 14 residues. With V trimmed by 4 bases and J by 6 bases, 8 bases remained unmatched. CDR1 is LNHDA and CDR2 is SQIVND in the germline V gene (reference sequence). The CDR3 protein is CASSTGTESHGYTF. The CDR3 DNA reads as TGTGCCAGTAGTACTGGGACAGAGAGCCATGGCTACACCTTC.

This clone turned up a few times. The chain carries TRBV6-5 and TRBJ2-7, with 9 bases identical to TRBD1. This CDR3 is 12 amino acids long. The junction had 4 bases not matched to a gene; V was cut back by 9 bases and J by 4 bases. Germline V lookup: CDR1 MNHEY, CDR2 SVGAGI. The CDR3 region is CASGTGYYEQYF. The CDR3, as DNA: TGTGCCAGTGGGACAGGGTATTACGAGCAGTACTTC.

The genes are TRBV5-1 and TRBJ2-5, with TRBD2 identical over 12 bases. Trimming removed 0 bases from V and 5 bases from J; junction bases left unmatched: 5. The CDR3 length is 16 residues. Germline loops: CDR1 SGHRS, CDR2 YFSETQ. DNA for the CDR3: TGCGCCAGCAGCTTGGTTGGAACTAGCGGGGGGGAGACCCAGTACTTC. The encoded protein is CASSLVGTSGGETQYF.

There are a few counts of this clone. V usage is TRBV20-1 and J usage is TRBJ2-1; 7 bases are a match to TRBD2. J was trimmed by 14 bases and V by 3 bases; bases with no gene match: 4. Germline V CDR1 and CDR2: DFQATT, SNEGSKA (reference sequence). This CDR3 comprises 10 residues. CDR3: CSARSSGEFF. The DNA of the CDR3 is TGCAGTGCTAGGTCGAGCGGGGAGTTCTTC.

The chain joins TRBV2 to TRBJ1-5; 9 bases are a match to TRBD1. The CDR3 runs 16 residues. Germline values: CDR1 SNHLY, CDR2 FYNNEI. The J segment lost 5 bases and the V segment lost 3 bases, leaving 8 bases of the junction unmatched. This CDR3 reads CASSEGGTGSHQPQHF. CDR3 bases: TGTGCCAGCAGTGAGGGAGGGACAGGGAGTCATCAGCCCCAGCATTTT.

This clone was recorded once. This chain joins TRBV25-1 and TRBJ1-2; 11 nucleotides match TRBD1. The J segment lost 7 bases and the V segment lost 7 bases, leaving 5 bases of the junction unmatched. The CDR3 runs to 13 residues. The germline gives CDR1 MGHDK, CDR2 SYGVNS. The DNA for the CDR3 is TGTGCCAGCAAGGACAGGGGGCGCGGTGGCTACACCTTC. Translating gives CASKDRGRGGYTF.

The genes are TRBV18 and TRBJ2-1; TRBD1 might be the D (6 bases). The CDR3 covers 13 residues. Germline V gene lookup returns CDR1 KGHSH and CDR2 LQKENI. V lost 6 bases to trimming and J lost 5 bases, with 11 bases between them. Here the CDR3 reads CASSLDSNNEQFF. CDR3 nucleotides: TGTGCCAGCTCCCTGGACAGTAACAATGAGCAGTTCTTC.

This clone was seen a few times. This chain links TRBV28 with TRBJ1-1; 11 positions agree with TRBD1. Germline V gives CDR1 MDHEN, CDR2 SYDVKM. The V gene end was trimmed by 2 bases and the J gene end by 4 bases; junction bases not matched to a gene: 3. The length of the CDR3 is 15 residues. The CDR3 here is CASSLAGTGGTEAFF. CDR3 sequence (DNA): TGTGCCAGCAGTTTAGCTGGGACAGGGGGCACTGAAGCTTTCTTT.

The V call is TRBV6-6, the J call TRBJ2-5, with D possibly matching TRBD2 (6 bases). V shed 7 bases and J shed 1 base, with 19 bases lying between them. From germline, CDR1 is MNHNY and CDR2 SVGAGI (reference sequence). There are 16 residues in the CDR3. In nucleotides, the CDR3 is TGTGCCAGCACCGAAGGCGGCGGGAACACCCAAGAGACCCAGTACTTC. It codes for CASTEGGGNTQETQYF.

The chain couples TRBV5-1 to TRBJ2-5; weak D call: TRBD1 (5 bases). Looked up from germline, CDR1 is SGHRS and CDR2 is YFSETQ. Trimming stripped 4 bases from V and 2 bases from J, with 9 bases between. The length of the CDR3 is 13 residues. The CDR3 protein is CASSVDSQETQYF. The CDR3 nucleotides are TGCGCCAGCAGCGTCGACAGTCAAGAGACCCAGTACTTC.

The rearrangement joins TRBV4-1 to TRBJ2-2; tentatively, D is TRBD2 (5 bases). Trimming shortened V by 3 bases and J by 1 base, and 12 bases separated the two germline ends. The germline V gene has CDR1 MGHRA and CDR2 YSYEKL. The CDR3 has 16 amino acids. CDR3 DNA sequence: TGCGCCAGCAGCCAGGGCGGGCTTGGGAACACCGGGGAGCTGTTTTTT. This codes for CASSQGGLGNTGELFF.

Points on this clone: This same CDR3 is encoded by further DNA sequences in the sample. The chain couples TRBV19 to TRBJ1-5, with 8 bases fitting TRBD1. Germline lookup yields CDR1 LNHDA and CDR2 SQIVND (reference sequence). V dropped 5 bases and J dropped 1; count of bases not matched to a gene: 4. The CDR3 extends over 15 amino acids. The CDR3 DNA reads TGTGCCAGTAGTCCAGGACAGGGAAGCAATCAGCCCCAGCATTTT. Its translation is CASSPGQGSNQPQHF.

The chain joins TRBV5-4 to TRBJ2-1, with 9 bases fitting TRBD1. Germline V lookup: CDR1 SGHNT, CDR2 YYREEE (reference sequence). The CDR3 consists of 17 residues. V dropped 4 bases and J dropped 8; count of bases not matched to a gene: 16. The DNA for the CDR3 is TGTGCCAGCAGCAACAGGGGGCGGGACAGCAGGGACGATGAGCAGTTCTTC. Protein product: CASSNRGRDSRDDEQFF.

CDR3 loop: CATSPAVATLYEQYF. DNA for the CDR3: TGTGCCACCAGCCCCGCCGTAGCGACCCTCTACGAGCAGTACTTC. The chain joins TRBV15 to TRBJ2-7; possible D gene TRBD2, 5 bases. The CDR3 is made up of 15 amino acids. V gave up 5 bases and J gave up 3 bases, with 17 bases separating them. Germline CDR1 and CDR2: LNHNV and YYDKDF (reference sequence). Full variable domain (remainder filled in from reference TRBV15 and TRBJ2-7): DAMVIQNPRYQVTQFGKPVTLSCSQTLNHNVMYWYQQKSSQAPKLLFHYYDKDFNNEADTPDNFQSRRPNTSFCFLDIRSPGLGDTAMYLCATSPAVATLYEQYFGPGTRLTVT.

The V gene is TRBV7-9, the J gene TRBJ2-5, with TRBD1 matching 10 bases. CDR1 is SEHNR and CDR2 is FQNEAQ in the germline V gene (reference sequence). V lost 5 bases and J lost 5; bases outside the gene matches: 8. This CDR3 region has 15 residues. This CDR3 is CASSDRGQGWETQYF. Written as DNA, the CDR3 is TGTGCCAGCAGCGACAGGGGACAGGGGTGGGAGACCCAGTACTTC.

This chain joins TRBV6-5 and TRBJ2-7, with D perhaps matching TRBD1 (6 bases). V was cut by 7 bases and J by 0 bases, with 10 bases left in between. The germline CDR1 and CDR2 sequences are MNHEY and SVGAGI. This CDR3 region has 13 residues. The CDR3 loop is CASKTGFSYEQYF. The DNA of the CDR3 is TGTGCCAGCAAAACAGGGTTCTCCTACGAGCAGTACTTC.

V is TRBV19 and J is TRBJ2-2; no clear D gene. The CDR3 loop spans 17 amino acids. Trimming took off 7 bases at V and 2 bases at J, with 20 bases between the two ends. From germline, CDR1 is LNHDA and CDR2 SQIVND (reference sequence). DNA of the CDR3: TGTGCCAGTACCGTAAGGTCGGTCCTGGGCAACACCGGGGAGCTGTTTTTT. Encoded protein: CASTVRSVLGNTGELFF.

The chain combines TRBV5-1 with TRBJ1-1, with TRBD1 as a possible D gene (6 bases). The germline gives CDR1 SGHRS, CDR2 YFSETQ. Trimming pared 0 bases from V and 4 bases from J, leaving 10 bases between. This CDR3 spans 14 amino acids. CDR3: CASSLAGGLTEAFF. The CDR3 nucleotides read TGCGCCAGCAGCTTGGCCGGGGGGCTCACTGAAGCTTTCTTT.

The V gene is TRBV19, the J gene TRBJ1-5; D remains unclear. Germline lookup yields CDR1 LNHDA and CDR2 SQIVND (reference sequence). Trimming removed 0 bases from V and 4 bases from J, with 10 bases in between. This CDR3 has 15 residues. CDR3 protein: CASSIENRQNQPQHF. The CDR3 DNA follows: TGTGCCAGTAGTATAGAAAACCGACAAAATCAGCCCCAGCATTTT.

In this sample, this clone turned up once. V and J are TRBV28 and TRBJ2-7, with 8 nucleotides matching TRBD1. The germline gives CDR1 MDHEN, CDR2 SYDVKM. The CDR3 sequence is 19 residues long. V was pared by 5 bases and J by 5 bases, with 23 bases of the junction left unmatched. CDR3 amino acids: CASSSPEGQVFALRDEQYF. The CDR3 DNA is TGTGCCAGCAGTAGCCCCGAGGGACAGGTTTTTGCGTTGAGGGACGAGCAGTACTTC. The full variable domain, its missing parts supplied by reference TRBV28 and TRBJ2-7, is DVKVTQSSRYLVKRTGEKVFLECVQDMDHENMFWYRQDPGLGLRLIYFSYDVKMKEKGDIPEGYSVSREKKERFSLILESASTNQTSMYLCASSSPEGQVFALRDEQYFGPGTRLTVT.

J is TRBJ2-5 and V is TRBV11-2; 8 nucleotides match TRBD2. The last part of the DNA fits TRBJ2-7 better; the J call may be wrong. The CDR3 sequence is 15 residues long. Germline CDR1 reads SGHAT; CDR2 reads FQNNGV. CDR3 region: CASSQPGLAPYEQYF. For the CDR3, the DNA is TGTGCCAGCAGCCAACCAGGACTAGCTCCCTACGAGCAGTACTTC.

The CDR3 coding sequence is TGTGCCAGCAGCTTAGGTTGGGAGGCCCCCGGGGGGCAGTACTTC. It encodes CASSLGWEAPGGQYF. The chain employs TRBV7-9 and TRBJ2-7, with a weak D call TRBD2 (6 bases). Germline values: CDR1 SEHNR, CDR2 FQNEAQ (reference sequence). The CDR3 has 15 residues. Trimming took off 1 base at V and 9 bases at J, with 19 bases between the two ends.

This clone was observed once. The rearrangement links TRBV2 to TRBJ1-5; D gene uncertain. The CDR3 is 14 residues long. The V gene's germline CDR1 is SNHLY and CDR2 FYNNEI. V shed 3 bases and J shed 3 bases, with 9 bases lying between them. CDR3 sequence: CASSDRRANQPQHF. The DNA of the CDR3 is TGTGCCAGCAGTGATAGGAGGGCCAATCAGCCCCAGCATTTT.